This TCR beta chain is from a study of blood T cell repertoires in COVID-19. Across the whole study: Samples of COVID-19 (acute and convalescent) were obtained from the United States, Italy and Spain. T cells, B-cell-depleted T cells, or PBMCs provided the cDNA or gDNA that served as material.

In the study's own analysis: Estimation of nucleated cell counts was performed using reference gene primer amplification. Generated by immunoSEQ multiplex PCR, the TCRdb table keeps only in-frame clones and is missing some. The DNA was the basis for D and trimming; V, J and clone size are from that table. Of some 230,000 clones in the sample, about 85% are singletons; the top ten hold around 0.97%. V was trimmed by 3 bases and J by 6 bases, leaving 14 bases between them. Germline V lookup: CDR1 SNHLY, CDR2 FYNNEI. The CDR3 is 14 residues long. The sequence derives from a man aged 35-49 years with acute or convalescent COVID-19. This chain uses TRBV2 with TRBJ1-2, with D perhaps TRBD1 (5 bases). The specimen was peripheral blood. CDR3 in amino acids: CASSDPYRPNGYTF. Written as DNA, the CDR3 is TGTGCCAGCAGTGACCCTTACAGGCCCAATGGCTACACCTTC.